This is a list of T cell receptor beta chains from one sample in a study of cytomegalovirus exposure and HLA in healthy donors. Measured with immunoSEQ multiplex PCR; TCRdb has only the in-frame clones, and not every one. This sample has around 200,000 clones, with 77% found just once. The sequenced material came from PBMCs. Receptors originate from a female donor in good health and CMV-seronegative. Both conserved end residues are part of each CDR3. Each record gives: D gene, clone size, V gene, J gene, CDR3 protein, CDR3 DNA. D genes are given only for firm matches. Clone size, where shown, is once, few, many, or a class for clones that have expanded.

>TRBD1|NA|TRBV28|TRBJ1-2
CASSRAGTGNYGYTF
TGTGCCAGCAGTCGAGCCGGGACAGGTAACTATGGCTACACCTTC
>NA|NA|TRBV9|TRBJ2-5
CASSPGGRETQYF
TGTGCCAGCAGCCCCGGGGGGCGCGAGACCCAGTACTTC
>TRBD1|NA|TRBV11-2|TRBJ2-2
CASSLQPGQGNTGELFF
TGTGCCAGCAGCTTACAGCCGGGACAGGGGAACACCGGGGAGCTGTTTTTT
>NA|NA|TRBV15|TRBJ2-3
CATSRGSSGGTDTQYF
TGTGCCACCAGCAGAGGGAGTAGCGGAGGGACAGATACGCAGTATTTT
>TRBD2|once|TRBV6-5|TRBJ2-1
CASSYSGTSGEQFF
TGTGCCAGCAGTTACTCGGGGACTAGCGGTGAGCAGTTCTTC
>TRBD1|NA|TRBV19|TRBJ2-7
CASTNPGTGPPYEQYF
TGTGCCAGTACAAACCCTGGGACAGGGCCCCCCTACGAGCAGTACTTC
>TRBD1|NA|TRBV28|TRBJ1-1
CASRTGTGGGRAFF
TGTGCCAGCAGGACCGGGACAGGGGGTGGTAGAGCTTTCTTT
>TRBD1|NA|TRBV7-2|TRBJ1-2
CASSLQTGDYGYTF
TGTGCCAGCAGCCTTCAGACAGGGGACTATGGCTACACCTTC
>NA|NA|TRBV4-1|TRBJ2-1
CASSQGYRGGGEQFF
TGCGCCAGCAGCCAAGGGTACAGGGGGGGAGGTGAGCAGTTCTTC
>TRBD2|once|TRBV9|TRBJ2-5
CASSFGLAGGPDETQYF
TGTGCCAGCAGCTTTGGACTAGCGGGAGGGCCTGACGAGACCCAGTACTTC
>TRBD2|once|TRBV10-3|TRBJ2-6
CAISFSGGDSGANVLTF
TGTGCCATCAGCTTTAGCGGGGGGGATTCTGGGGCCAACGTCCTGACTTTC
>NA|few|TRBV5-1|TRBJ2-5
CASSFGGGLQETQYF
TGCGCCAGCAGCTTTGGGGGAGGCCTCCAAGAGACCCAGTACTTC
>TRBD2|NA|TRBV28|TRBJ2-1
CASSLPWGLAGGGEQFF
TGTGCCAGCAGTTTACCATGGGGACTAGCGGGAGGTGGTGAGCAGTTCTTC
>TRBD1|few|TRBV19|TRBJ1-1
CASSPRGQGAYTEAFF
TGTGCCAGTAGTCCCAGAGGACAGGGGGCCTACACTGAAGCTTTCTTT
>NA|NA|TRBV7-3|TRBJ1-1
CASSLLGGLNTEAFF
TGTGCCAGCAGCTTACTGGGGGGGCTGAACACTGAAGCTTTCTTT
>NA|NA|TRBV7-9|TRBJ1-2
CASSLRNYGYTF
TGTGCCAGCTCCTTGCGTAACTATGGCTACACCTTC
>TRBD1|few|TRBV7-9|TRBJ2-7
CASRPDRAYEQYF
TGTGCCAGCAGACCTGACAGGGCCTACGAGCAGTACTTC
>TRBD2|few|TRBV9|TRBJ2-1
CASSVTSGGYNEQFF
TGTGCCAGCAGCGTGACTAGCGGGGGGTACAATGAGCAGTTCTTC
>NA|NA|TRBV28|TRBJ1-1
CASRSRQPNTEAFF
TGTGCCAGCAGGTCAAGACAGCCCAACACTGAAGCTTTCTTT
>TRBD1|NA|TRBV30|TRBJ1-1
CAWTLTGGNTEAFF
TGTGCCTGGACCCTCACAGGGGGGAACACTGAAGCTTTCTTT
>NA|few|TRBV19|TRBJ1-2
CASGSFRGGYTF
TGTGCCAGTGGCTCTTTTAGAGGTGGCTACACCTTC
>TRBD2|NA|TRBV9|TRBJ2-2
CASSPGLAGEAGELFF
TGTGCCAGCAGCCCAGGACTAGCGGGAGAGGCCGGGGAGCTGTTTTTT
>NA|once|TRBV19|TRBJ1-2
CASKGHHYGYTF
TGTGCCAGTAAGGGACACCACTATGGCTACACCTTC
>NA|NA|TRBV4-1|TRBJ2-4
CASSQGPGSTKNIQYF
TGCGCCAGCAGCCAAGGACCCGGGAGTACCAAAAACATTCAGTACTTC
>NA|NA|TRBV11-2|TRBJ2-7
CASSLVLEQYF
TGTGCCAGCAGCTTAGTGCTAGAGCAGTACTTC
>NA|once|TRBV2|TRBJ2-1
CASSDLLAYNEQFF
TGTGCCAGCAGTGACTTGCTAGCGTACAATGAGCAGTTCTTC
>NA|NA|TRBV30|TRBJ2-7
CAWSRVPYEQYF
TGTGCCTGGAGTCGAGTCCCCTACGAGCAGTACTTC
>TRBD1|NA|TRBV18|TRBJ1-1
CASSPTGDGDTEAFF
TGTGCCAGCTCACCTACAGGGGACGGGGACACTGAAGCTTTCTTT
>NA|NA|TRBV28|TRBJ1-5
CASSRTPGPQHF
TGTGCCAGCAGTCGTACTCCAGGGCCCCAGCATTTT
>NA|NA|TRBV28|TRBJ1-1
CASSRRHNTEAFF
TGTGCCAGCAGTCGAAGACACAACACTGAAGCTTTCTTT
>NA|NA|TRBV30|TRBJ1-1
CAWSVSQAEAFF
TGTGCCTGGAGTGTATCCCAGGCCGAAGCTTTCTTT
>NA|NA|TRBV7-9|TRBJ1-5
CASSSRGQPQHF
TGTGCCAGCAGCTCAAGGGGCCAGCCCCAGCATTTT
>NA|NA|TRBV6-5|TRBJ2-5
CASNKGSEETQYF
TGTGCCAGCAATAAGGGGTCTGAAGAGACCCAGTACTTC
>TRBD1|NA|TRBV27|TRBJ1-1
CASSFLPGQANTEAFF
TGTGCCAGCAGTTTCCTCCCGGGACAGGCGAACACTGAAGCTTTCTTT
>NA|NA|TRBV25-1|TRBJ1-2
CASSSHSPGLYGYTF
TGTGCCAGCAGTTCCCATTCCCCAGGGTTATATGGCTACACCTTC
>NA|NA|TRBV1|TRBJ2-3
CTSSHQRRAPTGWGTDTQYF
TGCACCAGCAGCCACCAACGAAGGGCCCCGACAGGGTGGGGCACAGATACGCAGTATTTT
>NA|NA|TRBV2|TRBJ1-1
CASTERFMVTEAFF
TGTGCCAGCACCGAGAGATTCATGGTTACTGAAGCTTTCTTT
>TRBD1|few|TRBV6-7|TRBJ2-7
CASRKGALSYEQYF
TGTGCCAGCAGAAAGGGGGCCCTCTCCTACGAGCAGTACTTC
>NA|NA|TRBV19|TRBJ1-2
CASSPYSYGYTF
TGTGCCAGTAGCCCGTATAGCTATGGCTACACCTTC
>TRBD1|few|TRBV23-1|TRBJ1-4
CASSLGDREGDEKLFF
TGCGCCAGCAGTCTTGGGGACAGGGAAGGGGATGAAAAACTGTTTTTT
>NA|NA|TRBV2|TRBJ2-3
CALTDTQYF
TGTGCCTTAACAGATACGCAGTATTTT
>NA|NA|TRBV7-2|TRBJ1-2
CASSLEGIGAFTF
TGTGCCAGCAGCTTAGAGGGGATTGGGGCATTCACCTTC
>TRBD1|NA|TRBV15|TRBJ1-1
CATSRTGGNTEAFF
TGTGCCACCAGCAGAACAGGGGGCAACACTGAAGCTTTCTTT